These 26 T cell receptor beta chains were all obtained from the same sample, sequenced in a study of blood T cells in healthy people across ages. The use of a sample-barcoded 5' primer and a J-beta primer mix characterized a second PCR of about 6 to 12 cycles. TCRdb re-analysed the 5' RACE reads in MiXCR, keeping a single row per CDR3 protein. Of 1.8 million or so distinct CDR3 sequences in the sample, roughly two fifths were seen once. Sequencing was done on a sample of blood. The origin of the receptors is a human donor in good health.

The chain links TRBV4-2 to TRBJ1-4, with 10 bases matching TRBD1. Germline V lookup: CDR1 LGHNA, CDR2 YNFKEQ. With V trimmed by 2 bases and J by 8 bases, 8 bases remained unmatched. The CDR3 is 16 residues long. The CDR3 protein is CASSQKPGTGEEKLFF. The CDR3 coding sequence is TGTGCCAGCAGCCAAAAGCCCGGGACAGGGGAAGAAAAACTGTTTTTT.

The genes are TRBV20-1 and TRBJ2-1; D is tentatively TRBD1 or TRBD2 (6 bases each). The J call may be faulty, since TRBJ2-7 better matches the DNA end. The length of the CDR3 is 14 residues. From germline, CDR1 is DFQATT and CDR2 SNEGSKA (reference sequence). The CDR3: CSVGGGHGANEQYF. The CDR3 nucleotides read TGCAGTGTCGGAGGGGGACACGGAGCAAATGAGCAGTACTTC.

The chain has TRBV12-3 or TRBV12-4 and TRBJ2-7; D may be TRBD1 or TRBD2 (5 bases each). The V gene lost 7 bases and the J gene lost 3 bases, with 16 bases spanning the gap. CDR3 length: 14 residues. CDR3 protein: CASTWGWGNYEQYF. The CDR3 DNA sequence: TGTGCCAGCACCTGGGGCTGGGGGAACTACGAGCAGTACTTC.

V gene TRBV20-1 combines with J gene TRBJ1-2; D remains ambiguous. V gave up 1 base and J gave up 8 bases, with 8 bases separating them. The CDR3 length is 11 residues. The germline CDR1 and CDR2 sequences are DFQATT and SNEGSKA (reference sequence). CDR3 nucleotides: TGCAGTGCTAGAGGCGTTTGGGGCTACACCTTC. It is translated as CSARGVWGYTF.

This clonotype has more than one count but fewer than ten. This chain connects TRBV28 to TRBJ2-1, with D possibly TRBD1 on 6 matching bases. Trimming removed 3 bases at V and 7 bases at J, with 13 bases between. This CDR3 is 14 amino acids long. Germline V gene data show CDR1 as MDHEN and CDR2 as SYDVKM. The CDR3 sequence is CASSFPGVVNEQFF. The DNA for the CDR3 is TGTGCCAGCAGTTTTCCAGGGGTGGTTAATGAGCAGTTCTTC.

This clonotype was detected ten times or more. This rearrangement joins TRBV4-3 to TRBJ1-2; no reliable D call. Trimming left V 3 bases short and J 0 bases short, with 8 bases between. The CDR3 runs 14 residues. Per germline, CDR1 LGHNA and CDR2 YSLEER. This CDR3 is CASSHSLSNYGYTF. CDR3 nucleotide sequence: TGCGCCAGCAGCCACTCTCTATCTAACTATGGCTACACCTTC.

The V gene is TRBV10-2, the J gene TRBJ2-5; perhaps TRBD2 as D (6 bases). Trimming took off 0 bases at V and 3 bases at J, with 14 bases between the two ends. Germline V gene lookup returns CDR1 WSHSY and CDR2 SAAADI. The CDR3 contains 16 residues. The CDR3 coding sequence is TGCGCCAGCAGTGAGTCAACAGTCGGCGGGGAAGAGACCCAGTACTTC. Residues: CASSESTVGGEETQYF.

This clonotype was seen only a few times. The genes are TRBV9 and TRBJ2-1; weak D call: TRBD2 (6 bases). The CDR3 extends over 15 amino acids. Trimming shortened V by 0 bases and J by 3 bases, and 10 bases separated the two germline ends. Germline V gene lookup returns CDR1 SGDLS and CDR2 YYNGEE. This chain's CDR3 is CASSVGGGDYNEQFF. The CDR3 coding sequence is TGTGCCAGCAGCGTAGGTGGCGGGGACTACAATGAGCAGTTCTTC.

This clonotype appeared a few times. The J gene is TRBJ2-5, the V gene TRBV5-1; possible D gene TRBD2, 7 bases. Trimming took off 4 bases at V and 2 bases at J, with 15 bases between the two ends. Looked up from germline, CDR1 is SGHRS and CDR2 is YFSETQ. This CDR3 region has 15 residues. The CDR3 loop is CASSGFGGRQETQYF. The DNA for the CDR3 is TGCGCCAGCAGCGGATTCGGGGGGCGGCAAGAGACCCAGTACTTC.

The chain has TRBV6-1 and TRBJ1-1; D unclear. Trimming pared 7 bases from V and 6 bases from J, leaving 9 bases between. Germline V lookup: CDR1 MNHNS, CDR2 SASEGT. This CDR3 comprises 11 residues. CDR3 nucleotides: TGTGCCAGCACTCAGATTCCTGAAGCTTTCTTT. It translates to CASTQIPEAFF.

This clonotype appeared many times. The chain couples TRBV4-2 to TRBJ2-7; D remains ambiguous. This CDR3 has 17 residues. Germline values: CDR1 LGHNA, CDR2 YNFKEQ. V was trimmed by 1 base and J by 5 bases, leaving 21 bases between them. CDR3 sequence: CASSQGSGFGRPDEQYF. The CDR3 bases are TGTGCCAGCAGCCAAGGCAGTGGATTCGGTCGACCCGACGAGCAGTACTTC.

Concerning this clonotype: Being one base from a much bigger clone, this may be a read error. V usage is TRBV2 and J usage is TRBJ2-7, with 7 positions matching TRBD1. The J call may not be correct, given that the DNA end is closer to TRBJ2-1. This CDR3 region has 13 residues. Germline V lookup: CDR1 SNHLY, CDR2 FYNNEI. The CDR3 is CASSRQGSYEQFF. The DNA of the CDR3 is TGTGCCAGCAGTCGACAGGGCTCCTACGAGCAGTTCTTC.

The chain joins TRBV5-1 to TRBJ1-2; D perhaps matches TRBD1 (5 bases). CDR3 length: 14 amino acids. Germline CDR1 reads SGHRS; CDR2 reads YFSETQ. Trimming took off 0 bases at V and 4 bases at J, with 10 bases between the two ends. The CDR3 loop reads CASSLEVRGYGYTF. The CDR3 region has the DNA TGCGCCAGCAGCTTGGAGGTTAGGGGCTATGGCTACACCTTC.

The chain joins TRBV20-1 to TRBJ1-5; tentatively, D is TRBD1 (5 bases). Between the trimmed V and J ends, which lost 5 bases and 4 bases, there was a span of 18 bases. The V gene's germline CDR1 is DFQATT and CDR2 SNEGSKA (reference sequence). The CDR3 contains 15 residues. The CDR3, as DNA: TGCAGTGCTGCACGATCAGGGTTTCGGAATCAGCCCCAGCATTTT. It specifies CSAARSGFRNQPQHF.

This clonotype was detected only a few times. J is TRBJ2-3 and V is TRBV7-9, with 7 bases that match TRBD1. This CDR3 is 19 amino acids long. CDR1 is SEHNR and CDR2 is FQNEAQ in the germline V gene (reference sequence). V lost 1 base, J lost 0 bases, and 13 bases stayed unmatched. CDR3 sequence (DNA): TGTGCCAGCAGCTTAGGGTATGGAGACAGGGCCTCTAGCACAGATACGCAGTATTTT. It specifies CASSLGYGDRASSTDTQYF.

The chain uses TRBV29-1 and TRBJ2-4, with D perhaps being TRBD1 or TRBD2 (6 bases each). Trimming left V 3 bases short and J 5 bases short, with 11 bases between. Germline CDR1 SQVTM, CDR2 ANQGSEA. CDR3 length equals 13 residues. The CDR3 sequence is CSVDGGAENIQYF. The CDR3 DNA is TGCAGCGTTGACGGGGGCGCTGAAAACATTCAGTACTTC.

In its sample, this clonotype was seen a few times. This sequence joins TRBV7-6 and TRBJ2-3; D might be TRBD2 (5 bases). The V end was cut by 1 base, the J end by 5 bases, with 16 bases between. Looked up from germline, CDR1 is SGHVS and CDR2 is FNYEAQ. The CDR3 is made up of 16 amino acids. The CDR3 region has the DNA TGTGCCAGCAGCTTAGTACCCGGTCGGGGAGAAGATACGCAGTATTTT. The encoded protein is CASSLVPGRGEDTQYF.

This chain connects TRBV28 to TRBJ2-7; 9 nucleotides align to TRBD1. This CDR3 comprises 16 residues. Trimming at V came to 5 bases and at J to 2 bases, leaving 10 bases not matched to a gene. CDR1 is MDHEN, CDR2 SYDVKM, per germline. The CDR3 loop reads CASSASLTGGAYEQYF. The CDR3 DNA follows: TGTGCCAGCAGTGCCTCACTGACAGGGGGGGCCTACGAGCAGTACTTC.

This clonotype was counted between two and nine times. The chain has TRBV20-1 and TRBJ1-5; D is perhaps TRBD1 (6 bases). Germline assignment: CDR1 DFQATT and CDR2 SNEGSKA (reference sequence). The CDR3 has 13 residues. V dropped 6 bases and J dropped 4 bases, with 13 bases sitting between them. Written as DNA, the CDR3 is TGCAGTGCCCTTACAGGGAAAAATCAGCCCCAGCATTTT. The encoded protein is CSALTGKNQPQHF.

This clonotype was found a few times. The chain recombines TRBV20-1 with TRBJ1-2, with 9 nucleotides matching TRBD1. Per the germline V gene, CDR1 is DFQATT and CDR2 is SNEGSKA (reference sequence). After removal of 4 bases from V and 8 bases from J, the junction contained 5 bases not matched to a gene. This CDR3 comprises 12 residues. CDR3 coding DNA: TGCAGTGCTATGGACAGGGGCCGGGGCTACACCTTC. Its translation is CSAMDRGRGYTF.

The chain uses TRBV9 and TRBJ2-1, with unresolved D. Germline V gene lookup returns CDR1 SGDLS and CDR2 YYNGEE. This CDR3 has 17 residues. The ends were cut back, 0 bases at V and 0 bases at J, with 13 bases in the middle. The CDR3 coding sequence is TGTGCCAGCAGCGTAGCCTCTAACTCGGGCTCCTACAATGAGCAGTTCTTC. It translates to CASSVASNSGSYNEQFF.

This chain connects TRBV7-2 to TRBJ2-7; 11 bases map to TRBD2. The V and J ends lost 4 bases and 6 bases, in that order; junction bases with no gene match: 8. The V gene's germline CDR1 is SGHTA and CDR2 FQGNSA. This CDR3 spans 15 amino acids. CDR3 bases: TGTGCCAGCAGCTACACTAGCGGGGGTCGGGGCGAGCAGTACTTC. This codes for CASSYTSGGRGEQYF.

This sequence joins TRBV5-5 and TRBJ1-5; the D is unclear. This CDR3 is built from 15 residues. Germline V lookup: CDR1 SGHKS, CDR2 YYEKEE (reference sequence). The V end lost 4 bases, the J end lost 2 bases, and 13 bases lay between the germline ends. The CDR3 loop is CASSRESTRNQPQHF. CDR3 sequence (DNA): TGTGCCAGCAGCCGCGAATCTACACGCAATCAGCCCCAGCATTTT.

The rearrangement links TRBV24-1 to TRBJ2-3; D uncertain. CDR1 is KGHDR and CDR2 is SFDVKD in the germline V gene. The CDR3 is 16 amino acids. Deletions cut 1 base from V and 2 bases from J, with 12 bases between. CDR3 coding DNA: TGTGCCACCAGTGATTTTGAGTCCCCCTCCACAGATACGCAGTATTTT. Translation: CATSDFESPSTDTQYF.

The CDR3 region has the DNA TGCAGCGTTTCCGGTGATTACACTGAAGCTTTCTTT. Translating gives CSVSGDYTEAFF. The rearrangement uses TRBV29-1 and TRBJ1-1; no firm D call. CDR3 length equals 12 residues. Germline lookup yields CDR1 SQVTM and CDR2 ANQGSEA. The V and J ends lost 5 bases and 3 bases respectively, with 10 bases between them.

The chain is built from TRBV11-3 and TRBJ2-5; 7 nucleotides match TRBD2. With 5 bases clipped from V and 1 base from J, the junction kept 7 bases outside the gene matches. The CDR3 contains 15 residues. CDR1 is SGHNT and CDR2 is YENEEA in the germline V gene. CDR3 protein: CASSHGLGLQETQYF. DNA for the CDR3: TGTGCCAGCAGCCACGGACTAGGCCTCCAAGAGACCCAGTACTTC.